This T cell receptor beta chain appears in the sequencing data of a study of PD-1 blockade in classical Hodgkin lymphoma. On the study more broadly: Intravenous infusions of nivolumab 3 mg/kg reached patients every 2 weeks. The study, taken as a whole, reports: A reduction in baseline TCR diversity was reportedly seen in newly diagnosed patients relative to healthy donors. The study found that TCR diversity rose significantly by C4D1 in CD4+ but not CD8+ cells. Complete responders had baseline diversity similar to newly diagnosed patients.

Relapses following autologous stem cell transplantation were seen in all patients, with brentuximab vedotin exposure varying. Trimming left V 2 bases short and J 7 bases short, with 12 bases between. Germline loops: CDR1 SGHNT, CDR2 YYREEE (reference sequence). The CDR3 has 13 residues. As concerns this clone: Its specificity is unknown.

Repertoires were generated with immunoSEQ multiplex PCR, while TCRdb's copy carries only in-frame clones and drops some. The table lists some 96,000 clones, 81% of them singletons. This sample comprised peripheral blood mononuclear cells (PBMCs), obtained before the second cycle of nivolumab. The TCR originated in a human donor with classical Hodgkin lymphoma. This sequence joins TRBV5-4 and TRBJ1-1; the D gene is possibly TRBD1 (5 bases). The CDR3 DNA follows: TGTGCCAGCAGCTTCGCACAGGATGGTGAAGCTTTCTTT. As protein: CASSFAQDGEAFF.